This T cell receptor beta chain emerged from a study of sequential checkpoint blockade in melanoma. Here immunoSEQ multiplex PCR was the method, and the copy in TCRdb shows in-frame clones only, minus some. The sample records roughly 18,000 clones, 55% to 75% being singletons. The sample's treatment: randomized to nivolumab then ipilimumab (arm A) or the reverse (arm B). CDR3 length: 18 residues. The material sequenced was CD8+ T cells sorted from blood (inferred from file names), taken from a patient given nivolumab and ipilimumab in sequence. This sequence originates from a human donor with melanoma. The chain couples TRBV21-1 to TRBJ1-5; TRBD1 was called by the table and not checked on the DNA. TRBV21-1 has pseudogene status. CDR3: CASSKGLQGGWGNQPQHF. DNA for the CDR3: TGTGCCAGCAGCAAAGGTTTACAAGGGGGTTGGGGCAATCAGCCCCAGCATTTT.